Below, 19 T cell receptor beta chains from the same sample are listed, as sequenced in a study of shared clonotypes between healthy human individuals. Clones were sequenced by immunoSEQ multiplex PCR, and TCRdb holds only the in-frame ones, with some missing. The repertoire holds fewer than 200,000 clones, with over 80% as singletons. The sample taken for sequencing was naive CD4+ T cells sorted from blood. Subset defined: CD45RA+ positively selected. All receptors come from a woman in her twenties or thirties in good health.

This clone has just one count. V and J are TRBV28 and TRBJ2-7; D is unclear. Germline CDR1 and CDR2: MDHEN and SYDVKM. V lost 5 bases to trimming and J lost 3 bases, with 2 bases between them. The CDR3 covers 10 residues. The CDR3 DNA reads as TGTGCCAGCAGTCGCTACGAGCAGTACTTC. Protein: CASSRYEQYF.

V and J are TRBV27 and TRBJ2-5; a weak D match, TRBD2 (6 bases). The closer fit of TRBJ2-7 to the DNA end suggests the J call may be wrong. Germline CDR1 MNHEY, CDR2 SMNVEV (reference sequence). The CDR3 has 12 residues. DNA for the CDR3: TGTGCCAGCAGGATATCCGGGAGCGAGCAGTACTTC. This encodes CASRISGSEQYF.

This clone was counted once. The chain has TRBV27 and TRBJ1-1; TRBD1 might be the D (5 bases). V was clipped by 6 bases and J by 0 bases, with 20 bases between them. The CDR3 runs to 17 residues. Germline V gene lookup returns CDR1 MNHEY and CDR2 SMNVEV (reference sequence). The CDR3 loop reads CASSRKDKFAMNTEAFF. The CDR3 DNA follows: TGTGCCAGCAGCAGAAAGGACAAGTTCGCTATGAACACTGAAGCTTTCTTT.

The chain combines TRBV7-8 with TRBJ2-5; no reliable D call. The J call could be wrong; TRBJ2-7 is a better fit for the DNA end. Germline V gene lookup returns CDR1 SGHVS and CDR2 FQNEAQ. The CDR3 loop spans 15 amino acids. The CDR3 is CASSPYEHSSYEQYF. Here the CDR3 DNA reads TGTGCCAGCAGCCCTTATGAGCATAGCTCCTACGAGCAGTACTTC.

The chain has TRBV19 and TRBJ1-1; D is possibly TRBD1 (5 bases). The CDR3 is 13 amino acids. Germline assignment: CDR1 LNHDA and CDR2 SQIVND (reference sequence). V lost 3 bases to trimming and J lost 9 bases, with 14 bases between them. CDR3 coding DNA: TGTGCCAGTAGTATCTCCTCAGGGATCCAAGCTTTCTTT. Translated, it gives CASSISSGIQAFF. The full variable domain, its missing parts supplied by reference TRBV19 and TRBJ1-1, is DGGITQSPKYLFRKEGQNVTLSCEQNLNHDAMYWYRQDPGQGLRLIYYSQIVNDFQKGDIAEGYSVSREKKESFPLTVTSAQKNPTAFYLCASSISSGIQAFFGQGTRLTVV.

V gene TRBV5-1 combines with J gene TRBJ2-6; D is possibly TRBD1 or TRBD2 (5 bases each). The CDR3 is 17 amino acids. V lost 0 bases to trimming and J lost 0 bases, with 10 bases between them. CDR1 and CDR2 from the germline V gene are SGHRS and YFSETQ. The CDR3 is CASSLVGTSSGANVLTF. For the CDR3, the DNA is TGCGCCAGCAGCTTGGTAGGGACCAGCTCTGGGGCCAACGTCCTGACTTTC. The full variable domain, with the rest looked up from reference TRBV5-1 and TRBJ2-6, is KAGVTQTPRYLIKTRGQQVTLSCSPISGHRSVSWYQQTPGQGLQFLFEYFSETQRNKGNFPGRFSGRQFSNSRSEMNVSTLELGDSALYLCASSLVGTSSGANVLTFGAGSRLTVL.

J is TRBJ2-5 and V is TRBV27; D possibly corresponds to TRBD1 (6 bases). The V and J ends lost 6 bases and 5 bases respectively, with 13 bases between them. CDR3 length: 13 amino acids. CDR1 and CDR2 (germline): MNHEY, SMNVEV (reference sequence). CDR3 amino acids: CASRKGQMETQYF. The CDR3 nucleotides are TGTGCCAGCAGGAAGGGACAAATGGAGACCCAGTACTTC.

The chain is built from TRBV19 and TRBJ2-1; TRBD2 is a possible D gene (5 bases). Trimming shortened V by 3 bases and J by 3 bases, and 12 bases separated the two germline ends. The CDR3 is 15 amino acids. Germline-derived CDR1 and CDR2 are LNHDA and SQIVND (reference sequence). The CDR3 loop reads CASSMGVGYYNEQFF. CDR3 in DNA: TGTGCCAGTAGTATGGGAGTAGGCTACTACAATGAGCAGTTCTTC.

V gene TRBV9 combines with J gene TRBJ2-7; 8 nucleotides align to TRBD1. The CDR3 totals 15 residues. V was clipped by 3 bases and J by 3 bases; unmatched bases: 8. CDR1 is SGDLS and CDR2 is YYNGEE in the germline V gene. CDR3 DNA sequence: TGTGCCAGCAGCGAGAAGACAGGGGCATTCTACGAGCAGTACTTC. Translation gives CASSEKTGAFYEQYF.

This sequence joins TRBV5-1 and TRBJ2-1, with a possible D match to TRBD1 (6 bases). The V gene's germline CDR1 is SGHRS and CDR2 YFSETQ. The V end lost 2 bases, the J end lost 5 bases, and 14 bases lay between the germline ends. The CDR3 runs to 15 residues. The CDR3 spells CASSLGAGEHNEQFF. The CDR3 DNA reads TGCGCCAGCAGCTTAGGAGCAGGGGAACACAATGAGCAGTTCTTC.

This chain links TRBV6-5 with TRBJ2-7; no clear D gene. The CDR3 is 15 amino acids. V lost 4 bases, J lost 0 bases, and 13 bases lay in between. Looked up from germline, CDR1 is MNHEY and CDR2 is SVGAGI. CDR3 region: CASSLMVAGSYEQYF. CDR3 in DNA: TGTGCCAGCAGTTTGATGGTGGCAGGCTCCTACGAGCAGTACTTC.

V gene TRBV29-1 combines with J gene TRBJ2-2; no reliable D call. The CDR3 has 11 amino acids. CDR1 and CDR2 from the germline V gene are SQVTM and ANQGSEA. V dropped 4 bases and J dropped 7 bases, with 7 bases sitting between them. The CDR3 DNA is TGCAGCGTTGCGCTCGGCGGGGAGCTGTTTTTT. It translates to CSVALGGELFF.

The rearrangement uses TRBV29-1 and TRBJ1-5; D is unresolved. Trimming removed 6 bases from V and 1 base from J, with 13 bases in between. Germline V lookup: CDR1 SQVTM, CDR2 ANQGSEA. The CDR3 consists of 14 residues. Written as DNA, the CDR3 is TGCAGCGTGGCGGTTGGAGGGAGCAATCAGCCCCAGCATTTT. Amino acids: CSVAVGGSNQPQHF.

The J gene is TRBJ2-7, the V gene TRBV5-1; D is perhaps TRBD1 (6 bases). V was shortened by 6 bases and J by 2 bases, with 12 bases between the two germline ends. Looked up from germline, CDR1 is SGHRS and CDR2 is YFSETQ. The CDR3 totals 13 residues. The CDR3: CASTRDTAYEQYF. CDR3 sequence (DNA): TGCGCCAGCACCCGGGACACAGCCTACGAGCAGTACTTC. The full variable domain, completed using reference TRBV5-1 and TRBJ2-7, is KAGVTQTPRYLIKTRGQQVTLSCSPISGHRSVSWYQQTPGQGLQFLFEYFSETQRNKGNFPGRFSGRQFSNSRSEMNVSTLELGDSALYLCASTRDTAYEQYFGPGTRLTVT.

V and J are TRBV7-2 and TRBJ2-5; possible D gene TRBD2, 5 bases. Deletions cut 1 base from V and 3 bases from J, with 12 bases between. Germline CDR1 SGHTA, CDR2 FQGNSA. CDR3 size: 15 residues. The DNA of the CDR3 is TGTGCCAGCAGCTTAGTCAGCGGAACAGAAGAGACCCAGTACTTC. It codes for CASSLVSGTEETQYF.

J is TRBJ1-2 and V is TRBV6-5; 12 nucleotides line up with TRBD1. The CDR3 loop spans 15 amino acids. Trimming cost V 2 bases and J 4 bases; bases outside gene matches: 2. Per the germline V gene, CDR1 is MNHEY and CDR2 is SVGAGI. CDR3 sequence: CASSYGTGGSYGYTF. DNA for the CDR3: TGTGCCAGCAGTTACGGGACAGGGGGCTCCTATGGCTACACCTTC.

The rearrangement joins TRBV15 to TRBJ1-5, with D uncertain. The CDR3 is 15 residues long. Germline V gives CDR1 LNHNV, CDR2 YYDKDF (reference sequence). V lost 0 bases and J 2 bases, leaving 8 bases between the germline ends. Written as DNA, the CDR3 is TGTGCCACCAGCAGAGACCTCCCAGGCAATCAGCCCCAGCATTTT. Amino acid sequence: CATSRDLPGNQPQHF.

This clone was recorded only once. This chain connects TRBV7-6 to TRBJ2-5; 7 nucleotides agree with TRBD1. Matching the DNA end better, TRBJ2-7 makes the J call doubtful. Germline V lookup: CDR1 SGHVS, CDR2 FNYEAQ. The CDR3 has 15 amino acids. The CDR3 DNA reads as TGTGCCAGCAGCCAAGACAGGGAATGGAGGAACGAGCAGTACTTC. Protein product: CASSQDREWRNEQYF.

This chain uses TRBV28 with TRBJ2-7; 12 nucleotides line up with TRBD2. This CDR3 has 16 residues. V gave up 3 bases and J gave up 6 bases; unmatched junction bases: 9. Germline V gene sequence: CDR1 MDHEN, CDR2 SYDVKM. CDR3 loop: CASSLGLAGPSGEQYF. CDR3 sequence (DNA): TGTGCCAGCAGTTTGGGACTAGCGGGCCCATCGGGCGAGCAGTACTTC.